One T cell receptor beta chain is described in this entry. This clonotype showed up just a few times. Its recognized antigen is unknown. Per-base quality was not reported, and no clone a single base away is much larger than it. The record originates from a study of patients with pleural tuberculosis (TCRdb year 2014). V is trimmed back by 3 bases and J by 3 bases, and the junction contains 7 bases that no gene match accounts for. The germline V gene (reference sequence) supplies CDR1 GTSNPN and CDR2 SVGIG. The CDR3 has 15 amino acids, counting the end cysteine and phenylalanine. Only the CDR3 portion is preserved as DNA: 45 bases, with reading frame beginning at the first base. Sequencing was performed on an Illumina Genome Analyzer IIx. TCRdb reprocessing: public reads trimmed at Q25 with fastp, clones called with MiXCR, in-frame beta chains kept. Rows are combined by CDR3 protein, so each entry shows the most common genes and DNA. This sample holds almost 30,000 distinct CDR3 sequences; about a sixth were observed only once. The ten top clones hold 3.5% of the sample.

The V and J segments used are TRBV30 and TRBJ2-1; the junction holds 8 bases that match TRBD2. Sequencing was carried out using peripheral blood. The sequence derives from a human donor with pleural tuberculosis. The nucleotide sequence is TGTGCCTGGAGAAGGCGGGAGGAAATCTACAATGAGCAGTTCTTC. The translation is CAWRRREEIYNEQFF.